Sequencing of this TCR beta chain was carried out in a study of cytomegalovirus exposure and HLA in healthy donors. In germline, CDR1 is SGHRS, CDR2 YFSETQ. V lost 3 bases to trimming and J lost 7 bases, with 5 bases between them. The CDR3 loop spans 11 amino acids. The PCR made use of 60 Vbeta and 13 Jbeta primers. Here immunoSEQ multiplex PCR was the method, and the copy in TCRdb shows in-frame clones only, minus some. The sample comprises some 120,000 clones, around 70% of which are singletons, and around 4.9% rests with the top ten. The chain uses TRBV5-1 and TRBJ2-1; the D is unclear. This clonotype was sampled from a man aged 25 to 40 in good health and CMV-seropositive. Sequenced: PBMCs. The CDR3 loop is CASSSRNEQFF. For the CDR3, the DNA is TGCGCCAGCAGCTCGAGAAATGAGCAGTTCTTC.